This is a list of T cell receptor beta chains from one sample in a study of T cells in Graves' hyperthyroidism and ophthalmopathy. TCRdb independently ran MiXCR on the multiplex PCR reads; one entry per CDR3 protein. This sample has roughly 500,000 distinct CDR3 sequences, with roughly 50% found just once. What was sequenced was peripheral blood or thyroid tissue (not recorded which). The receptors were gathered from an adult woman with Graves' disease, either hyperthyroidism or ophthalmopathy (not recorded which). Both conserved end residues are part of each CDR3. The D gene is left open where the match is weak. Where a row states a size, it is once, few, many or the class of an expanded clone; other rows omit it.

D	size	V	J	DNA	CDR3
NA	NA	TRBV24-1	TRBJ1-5	TGTGCCACTAGACGGGACAATAATCAGCCCCAGCATTTT	CATRRDNNQPQHF
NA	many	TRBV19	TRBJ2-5	TGTGCCAGTAGTCCGACGCTCACCCAAGAGACCCAGTACTTC	CASSPTLTQETQYF
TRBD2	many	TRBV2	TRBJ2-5	TGTGCCAGCAGCGGGACTAGCGGGAGCGGTGAGACCCAGTACTTC	CASSGTSGSGETQYF
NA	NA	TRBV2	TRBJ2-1	TGTGCCAGCAGTTGGTCGACCTACAATGAGCAGTTCTTC	CASSWSTYNEQFF
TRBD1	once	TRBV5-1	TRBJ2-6	TGCGCCAGCAGCTGGGACAGGAATAGTGGGGCCAACGTCCTGACTTTC	CASSWDRNSGANVLTF
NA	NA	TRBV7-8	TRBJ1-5	TGTGCCAGCAGCTTAGCCACCGGGACTCGGAGACCCCAGCATTTT	CASSLATGTRRPQHF
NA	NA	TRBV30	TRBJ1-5	TGTGTCTGGAGTACCCTCTCCGGGTCCCAGCCCCAGCATTTT	CVWSTLSGSQPQHF
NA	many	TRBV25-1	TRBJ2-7	TGTGCCAGCAGTGAGGACCGGAATCACTACGAGCAGTACTTC	CASSEDRNHYEQYF
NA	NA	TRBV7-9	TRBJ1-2	TGTGCCAGCAGCCCTCCGGGGAGCGCTAACTATGGCTACACCTTC	CASSPPGSANYGYTF
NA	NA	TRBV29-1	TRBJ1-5	TGCAGCGTTGCCGATTGGGGGAGCAATCAGCCCCAGCATTTT	CSVADWGSNQPQHF
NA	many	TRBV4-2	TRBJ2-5	TGTGCCAGCAGCCCTTTTGGGTGGGGGCGCCAAGAGACCCAGTACTTC	CASSPFGWGRQETQYF
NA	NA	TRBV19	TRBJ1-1	TGTGCCTCATTTGACGGGCAGGCGCACACTGAAGCTTTCTTT	CASFDGQAHTEAFF
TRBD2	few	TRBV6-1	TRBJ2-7	TGTGCCAGCAGTCCCGAGGGAGGGCAGCAGTACTTC	CASSPEGGQQYF
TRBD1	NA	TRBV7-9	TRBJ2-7	TGTGCCAGCAGCTTAAGACAGGGTGGAGGCTACGAGCAGTACTTC	CASSLRQGGGYEQYF
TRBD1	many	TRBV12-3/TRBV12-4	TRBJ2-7	TGTGCCAGCAGTTTTTGGGACAGGGCCTCCTACGAGCAGTACTTC	CASSFWDRASYEQYF
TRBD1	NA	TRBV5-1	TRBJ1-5	TGCGCCAGCAGCCACCGGGACAGACAAGAGACCCAGCATTTT	CASSHRDRQETQHF
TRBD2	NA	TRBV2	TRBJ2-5	TGTGCCAGCAGTGAGGACCTCGGGGGGTTGAGAGAGACCCAGTACTTC	CASSEDLGGLRETQYF
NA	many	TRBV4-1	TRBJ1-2	TGCGCCAGCAGCCAAGTAGGACAGCTCCACTATGGCTACACCTTC	CASSQVGQLHYGYTF
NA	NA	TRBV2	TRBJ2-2	TGTGCCAGCCGTGAGGGGGGGCACACCGGGGAGCTGTTTTTT	CASREGGHTGELFF
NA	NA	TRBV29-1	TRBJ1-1	TGCAGCGTTGACCAGGGAGAGAACACTGAAGCTTTCTTT	CSVDQGENTEAFF
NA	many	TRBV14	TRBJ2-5	TGTGCCAGCAGCCAAGATTATAAGACGCTACAAGAGACCCAGTACTTC	CASSQDYKTLQETQYF
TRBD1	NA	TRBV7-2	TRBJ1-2	TGTGCCAGCAGCTTAGATGGGGGACAGGGTGAGCGCTATGGCTACACCTTC	CASSLDGGQGERYGYTF
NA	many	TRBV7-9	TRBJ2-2	TGTGCCAGCAGCCTCGGGACGGATGACACCGGGGAGCTGTTTTTT	CASSLGTDDTGELFF
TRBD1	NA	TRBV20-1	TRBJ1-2	TGCAGTGCTAGGGTACAGGGGGCCCGGGCTAACTATGGCTACACCTTC	CSARVQGARANYGYTF
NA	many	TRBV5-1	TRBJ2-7	TGCGCCAGCAGTTACGGACAAACGAGCTCCTACGAGCAGTACTTC	CASSYGQTSSYEQYF
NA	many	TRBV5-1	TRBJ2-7	TGCGCCAGCAGCGGCGATCGAGGGGGACGGGTAAGGGGAGCATCCTACGAGCAGTACTTC	CASSGDRGGRVRGASYEQYF
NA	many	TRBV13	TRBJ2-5	TGTGCCAGCAGCCAGTCCTTGAAGAGGGAGACCCAGTACTTC	CASSQSLKRETQYF
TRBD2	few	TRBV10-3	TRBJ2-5	TGTGCCAGCTCCCTAGCGGGAGGAAAAGAGACCCAGTACTTC	CASSLAGGKETQYF
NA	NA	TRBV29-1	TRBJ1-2	TGCAGCGTTGGGAGGGTCGGGTATGGCTACACCTTC	CSVGRVGYGYTF
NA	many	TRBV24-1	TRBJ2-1	TGTGCCACCAGTGATTTCACCGGCTCCTACAATGAGCAGTTCTTC	CATSDFTGSYNEQFF
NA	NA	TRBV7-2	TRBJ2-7	TGTGCCAGCAGCTTAGCCGTTGCATCGGGCGAGCAGTACTTC	CASSLAVASGEQYF
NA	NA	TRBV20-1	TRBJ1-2	TGTAGTGCCAGCAGCGCCGCAGGGATGCGTGGCTACACCTTC	CSASSAAGMRGYTF
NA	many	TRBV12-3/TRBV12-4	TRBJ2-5	TGTGCCAGCAGTCCGCCGACAGGGAGGTCGCGGGAGACCCAGTACTTC	CASSPPTGRSRETQYF
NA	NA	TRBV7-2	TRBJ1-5	TGTGCCAGCAGCTCGCCAGGCGGCCAAGAGACCCAGCATTTT	CASSSPGGQETQHF
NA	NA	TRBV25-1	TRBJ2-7	TGTGCCAGCAGTCAACTCATTAAGTTGATCACCTACGAGCAGTACTTC	CASSQLIKLITYEQYF
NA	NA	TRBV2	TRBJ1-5	TGTGCTAGTAAAGGGGACTATCAGCCCCAGCATTTT	CASKGDYQPQHF
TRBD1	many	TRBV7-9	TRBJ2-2	TGTGCCGGCAGCTCAGGACAGGGAGCGAACACCGGGGAGCTGTTTTTT	CAGSSGQGANTGELFF
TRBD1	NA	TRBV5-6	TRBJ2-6	TGTGCCAGCAGCTTGTACGTGGGGACAGTCGGAGGGGCCAACGTCCTGACTTTC	CASSLYVGTVGGANVLTF